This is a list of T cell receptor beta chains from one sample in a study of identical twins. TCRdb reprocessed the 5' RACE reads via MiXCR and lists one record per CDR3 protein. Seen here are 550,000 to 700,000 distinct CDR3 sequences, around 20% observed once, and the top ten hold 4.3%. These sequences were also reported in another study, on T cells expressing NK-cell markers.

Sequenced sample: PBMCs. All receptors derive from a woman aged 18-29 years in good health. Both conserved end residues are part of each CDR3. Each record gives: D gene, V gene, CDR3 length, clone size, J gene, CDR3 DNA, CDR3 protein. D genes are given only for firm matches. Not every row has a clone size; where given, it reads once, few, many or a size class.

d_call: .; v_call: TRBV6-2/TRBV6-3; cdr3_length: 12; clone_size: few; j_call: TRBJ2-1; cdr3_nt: TGTGCCAGCAGTAAAGACTACAATGAGCAGTTCTTC; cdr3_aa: CASSKDYNEQFF
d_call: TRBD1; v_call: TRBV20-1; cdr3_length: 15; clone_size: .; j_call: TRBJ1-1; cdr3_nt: TGCAGTGCTAGACCCAAGGGACAGTTGAACACTGAAGCTTTCTTT; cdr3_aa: CSARPKGQLNTEAFF
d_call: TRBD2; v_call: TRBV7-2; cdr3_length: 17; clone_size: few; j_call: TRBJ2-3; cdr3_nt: TGTGCCAGCAGCTCATGGCGGGCTAGCGGACGCACAGATACGCAGTATTTT; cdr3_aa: CASSSWRASGRTDTQYF
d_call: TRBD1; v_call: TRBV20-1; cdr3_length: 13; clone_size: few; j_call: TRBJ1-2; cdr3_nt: TGCAGTGCTCCACCGGACAGGGGGGACGGCTACACCTTC; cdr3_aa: CSAPPDRGDGYTF
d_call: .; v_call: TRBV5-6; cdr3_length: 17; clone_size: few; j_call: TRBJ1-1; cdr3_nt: TGTGCCAGCAGCTTGGGCTGGCGGACGGACCTAGGCACTGAAGCTTTCTTT; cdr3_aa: CASSLGWRTDLGTEAFF
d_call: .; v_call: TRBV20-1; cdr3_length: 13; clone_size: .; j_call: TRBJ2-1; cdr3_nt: TGCAGTGCTAGTCGCAGTAGAAGCAATGAGCAGTTCTTC; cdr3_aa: CSASRSRSNEQFF
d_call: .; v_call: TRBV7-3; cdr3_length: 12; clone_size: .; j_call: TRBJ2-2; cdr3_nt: TGTGCCAGCAGCTTAACACAGGGTGAGCTGTTTTTT; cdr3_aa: CASSLTQGELFF
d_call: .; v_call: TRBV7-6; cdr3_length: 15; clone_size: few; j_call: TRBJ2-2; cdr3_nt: TGTGCCAGCAGCTTAGGATCGAGTGGGACCGGGGAGCTGTTTTTT; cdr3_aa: CASSLGSSGTGELFF
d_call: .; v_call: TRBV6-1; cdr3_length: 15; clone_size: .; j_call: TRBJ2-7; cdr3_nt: TGTGCCAGCAGTAGCTGGGGGGCAGGGGGTCACGAGCAGTACTTC; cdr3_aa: CASSSWGAGGHEQYF
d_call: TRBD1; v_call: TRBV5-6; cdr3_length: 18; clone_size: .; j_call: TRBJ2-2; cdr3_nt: TGTGCCAGCAGCTTGAAACGGAACAGGGGGCTCGACACCGGGGAGCTGTTTTTT; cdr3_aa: CASSLKRNRGLDTGELFF
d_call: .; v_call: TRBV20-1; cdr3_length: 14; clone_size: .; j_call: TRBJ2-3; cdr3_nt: TGCAGTGCTAGAGCCCAGAGGAGCACAGATACGCAGTATTTT; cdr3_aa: CSARAQRSTDTQYF
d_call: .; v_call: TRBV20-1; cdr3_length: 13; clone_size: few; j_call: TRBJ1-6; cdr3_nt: TGCAGTGCAGCCCGGATAATAGATTCACCCCTCCACTTT; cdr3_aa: CSAARIIDSPLHF
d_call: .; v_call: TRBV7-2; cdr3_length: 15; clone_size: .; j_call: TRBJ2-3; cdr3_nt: TGTGCCAGCAGCTTAGTCCCGAGGGGGACAGATACGCAGTATTTT; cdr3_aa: CASSLVPRGTDTQYF
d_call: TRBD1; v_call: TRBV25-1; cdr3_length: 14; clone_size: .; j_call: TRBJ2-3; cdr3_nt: TGTGCCAGCAGTGAACCAGGGGGCTTAGGTACGCAGTATTTT; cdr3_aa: CASSEPGGLGTQYF
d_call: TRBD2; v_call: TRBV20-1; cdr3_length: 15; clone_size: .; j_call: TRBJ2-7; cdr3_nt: TGCAGTGCTAGAAACACTAGCGGAGACCCATACGAGCAGTACTTC; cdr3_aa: CSARNTSGDPYEQYF
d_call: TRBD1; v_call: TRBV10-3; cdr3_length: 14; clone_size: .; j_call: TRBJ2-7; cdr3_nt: TGTGCCATCAGTGAACCGGGACAGATCTACGAGCAGTACTTC; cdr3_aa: CAISEPGQIYEQYF
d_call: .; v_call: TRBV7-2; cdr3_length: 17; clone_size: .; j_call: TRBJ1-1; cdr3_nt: TGTGCCAGCAGCATCATTTTTGGGGGGGCGCACGGGGGTGAAGCTTTCTTT; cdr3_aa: CASSIIFGGAHGGEAFF
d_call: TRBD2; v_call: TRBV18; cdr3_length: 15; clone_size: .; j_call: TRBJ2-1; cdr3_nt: TGTGCCAGCTCATCGAGCGGGAGGCCTTACAATGAGCAGTTCTTC; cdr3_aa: CASSSSGRPYNEQFF
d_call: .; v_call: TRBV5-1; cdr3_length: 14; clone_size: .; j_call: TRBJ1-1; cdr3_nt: TGCGCCAGCAGCTTATCTGGGGTGATCACTGAAGCTTTCTTT; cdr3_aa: CASSLSGVITEAFF
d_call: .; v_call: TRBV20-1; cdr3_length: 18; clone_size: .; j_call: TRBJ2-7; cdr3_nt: TGCAGTGCTGGGAGGACAGGGGGAAGGACTAGCGGACACTACGAGCAGTACTTC; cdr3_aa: CSAGRTGGRTSGHYEQYF
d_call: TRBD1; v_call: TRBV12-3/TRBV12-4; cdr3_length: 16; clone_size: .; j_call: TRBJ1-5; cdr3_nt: TGTGCCAGCAGTCGCACCGGGACAGGGGGTGCGGCGACCCAGCATTTT; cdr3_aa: CASSRTGTGGAATQHF
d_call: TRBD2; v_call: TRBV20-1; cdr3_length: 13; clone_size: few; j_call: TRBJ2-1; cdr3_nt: TGCAGTGTTACTAGCGGGAGAGTGAGTGAGCAGTTCTTC; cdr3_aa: CSVTSGRVSEQFF
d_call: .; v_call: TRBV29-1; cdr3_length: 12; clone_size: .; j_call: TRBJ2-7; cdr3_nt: TGCAGCGTTGTTAAGGCAACCTACGAGCAGTACTTC; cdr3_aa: CSVVKATYEQYF
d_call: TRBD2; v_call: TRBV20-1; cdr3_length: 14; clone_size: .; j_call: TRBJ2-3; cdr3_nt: TGCAGTGCTAGGAGGGGACTAGCGGGAGATACGCAGTATTTT; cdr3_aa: CSARRGLAGDTQYF
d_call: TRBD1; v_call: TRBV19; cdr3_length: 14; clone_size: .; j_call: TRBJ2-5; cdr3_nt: TGTGCCAGTAGTATTGGGACAGGAGAAGAGACCCAGTACTTC; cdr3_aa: CASSIGTGEETQYF
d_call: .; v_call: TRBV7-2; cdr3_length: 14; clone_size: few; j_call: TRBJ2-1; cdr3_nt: TGTGCCAGCAGCTTGGGACCAGGGACCCATGAGCAGTTCTTC; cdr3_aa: CASSLGPGTHEQFF
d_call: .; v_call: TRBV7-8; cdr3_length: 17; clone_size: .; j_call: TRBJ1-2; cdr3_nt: TGTGCCAGCAGCTTAGGCGTTGGACAGTCCCTGGGCTATGGCTACACCTTC; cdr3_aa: CASSLGVGQSLGYGYTF
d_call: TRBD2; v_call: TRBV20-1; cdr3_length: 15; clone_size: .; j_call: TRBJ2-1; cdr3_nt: TGCAGTGCTAGAGTCACTAGCGGGGGGGCCAGTGAGCAGTTCTTC; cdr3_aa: CSARVTSGGASEQFF
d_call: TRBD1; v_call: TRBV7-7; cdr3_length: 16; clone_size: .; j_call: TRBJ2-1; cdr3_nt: TGTGCCAGCAGCGCCTGGGGACAGTTACCTTACAATGAGCAGTTCTTC; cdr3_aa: CASSAWGQLPYNEQFF
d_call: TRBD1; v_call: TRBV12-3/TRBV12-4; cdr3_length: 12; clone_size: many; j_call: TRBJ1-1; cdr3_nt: TGTGCCAGCACCTTGACAGGGTTTGGAGCTTTCTTT; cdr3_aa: CASTLTGFGAFF
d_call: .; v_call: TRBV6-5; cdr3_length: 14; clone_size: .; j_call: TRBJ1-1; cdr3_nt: TGTGCCAGCAGTTACACCCTCCTTATGGGGGAAGCTTTCTTT; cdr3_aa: CASSYTLLMGEAFF
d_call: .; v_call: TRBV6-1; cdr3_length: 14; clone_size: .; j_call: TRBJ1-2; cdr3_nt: TGTGCCAGCAGGCTCGACGGACCTAACTATGGCTACACCTTC; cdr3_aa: CASRLDGPNYGYTF
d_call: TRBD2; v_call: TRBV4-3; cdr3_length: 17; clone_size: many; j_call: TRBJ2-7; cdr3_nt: TGCGCCAGCAGCCAAGATTTGGGACTAGCGGCGTCCTACGAGCAGTACTTC; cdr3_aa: CASSQDLGLAASYEQYF
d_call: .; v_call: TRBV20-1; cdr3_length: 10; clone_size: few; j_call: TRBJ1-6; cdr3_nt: TGCAGTGTCCTGGGTTCACCCCTCCACTTT; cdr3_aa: CSVLGSPLHF
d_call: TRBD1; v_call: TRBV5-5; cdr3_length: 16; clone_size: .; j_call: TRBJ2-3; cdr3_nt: TGTGCCAGCAGCCGATCCGCCGGGACAGGGGTCCGTACGCAGTATTTT; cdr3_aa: CASSRSAGTGVRTQYF
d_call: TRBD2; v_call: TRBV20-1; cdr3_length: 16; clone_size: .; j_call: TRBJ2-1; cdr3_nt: TGCAGTGCTAGAGATCTGACTAGCGGCTCCTACAATGAGCAGTTCTTC; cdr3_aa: CSARDLTSGSYNEQFF
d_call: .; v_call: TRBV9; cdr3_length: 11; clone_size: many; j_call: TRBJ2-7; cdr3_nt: TGTGCCAGCAGCGTTGGAGGAGAGCAGTACTTC; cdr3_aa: CASSVGGEQYF
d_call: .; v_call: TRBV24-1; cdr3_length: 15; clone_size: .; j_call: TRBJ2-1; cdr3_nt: TGTGCCACCAGTCGGACTCCGAGCTCCTACAATGAGCAGTTCTTC; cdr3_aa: CATSRTPSSYNEQFF
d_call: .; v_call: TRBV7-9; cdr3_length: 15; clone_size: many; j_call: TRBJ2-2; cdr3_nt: TGTGCCAGCAGCCCAAAGGGACATAACACCGGGGAGCTGTTTTTT; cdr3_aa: CASSPKGHNTGELFF
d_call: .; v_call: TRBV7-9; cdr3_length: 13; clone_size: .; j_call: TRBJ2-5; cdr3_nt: TGTGCCAGCAGCAAGACTAGCCAAGAGACCCAGTACTTC; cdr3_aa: CASSKTSQETQYF
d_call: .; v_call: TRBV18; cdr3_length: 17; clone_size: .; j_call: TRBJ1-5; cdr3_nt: TGTGCCAGCTCCCGTCAAGCTCCCTCCGAAAGCAATCAGCCCCAGCATTTT; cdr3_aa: CASSRQAPSESNQPQHF
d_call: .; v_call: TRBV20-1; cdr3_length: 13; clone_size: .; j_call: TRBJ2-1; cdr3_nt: TGCAGTGCTAGAGATCCCGGGAGCAAGGAGCAGTTCTTC; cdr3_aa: CSARDPGSKEQFF
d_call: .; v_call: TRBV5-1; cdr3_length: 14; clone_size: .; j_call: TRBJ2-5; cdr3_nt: TGCGCCAGCAGCTCGGACAGAGATGTGGAGACCCAGTACTTC; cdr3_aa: CASSSDRDVETQYF
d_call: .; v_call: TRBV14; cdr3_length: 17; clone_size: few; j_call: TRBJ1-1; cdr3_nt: TGTGCCAGCAGCCCCAGGAGAGGGAGGGAACCGGACACTGAAGCTTTCTTT; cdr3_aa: CASSPRRGREPDTEAFF
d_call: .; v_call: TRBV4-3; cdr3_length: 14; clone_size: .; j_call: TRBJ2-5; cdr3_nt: TGCGCCAGCAGCCAAGGAGGAGAAGGGGAGACCCAGTACTTC; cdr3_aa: CASSQGGEGETQYF
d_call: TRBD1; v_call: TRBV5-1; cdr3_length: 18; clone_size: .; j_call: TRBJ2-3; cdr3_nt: TGCGCCAGCAGCCTGGGACAGGGGGCAATCGTACAAACAGATACGCAGTATTTT; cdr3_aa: CASSLGQGAIVQTDTQYF
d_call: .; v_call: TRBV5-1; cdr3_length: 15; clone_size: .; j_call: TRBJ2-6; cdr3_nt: TGCGCCAGCAGCTCCTCTCTGTACGGGGCCAACGTCCTGACTTTC; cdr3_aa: CASSSSLYGANVLTF
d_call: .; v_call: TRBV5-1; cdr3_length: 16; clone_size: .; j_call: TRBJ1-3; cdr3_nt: TGCGCCAGCAGCTTGTTAGCCGGGACGGACGGAAACACCATATATTTT; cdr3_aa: CASSLLAGTDGNTIYF
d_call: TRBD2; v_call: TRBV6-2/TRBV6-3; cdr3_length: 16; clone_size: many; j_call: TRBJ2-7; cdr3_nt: TGTGCCAGCAAAAAGAGAGGACTAGCGGGAGGAGGCGAGCAGTACTTC; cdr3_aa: CASKKRGLAGGGEQYF
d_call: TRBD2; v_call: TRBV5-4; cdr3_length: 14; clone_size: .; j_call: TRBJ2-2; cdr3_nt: TGTGCCAGCAGCTTAGCGGGGGAAACCGGGGAGCTGTTTTTT; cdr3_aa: CASSLAGETGELFF
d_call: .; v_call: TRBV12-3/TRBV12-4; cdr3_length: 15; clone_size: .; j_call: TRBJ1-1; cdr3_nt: TGTGCCAGCAGTTACGCAGGGGAAAGGGCCACTGAAGCTTTCTTT; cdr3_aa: CASSYAGERATEAFF
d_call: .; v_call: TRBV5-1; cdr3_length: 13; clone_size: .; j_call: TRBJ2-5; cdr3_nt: TGCGCCAGCAGCTTCCAGCCAGGGGAGACCCAGTACTTC; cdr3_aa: CASSFQPGETQYF
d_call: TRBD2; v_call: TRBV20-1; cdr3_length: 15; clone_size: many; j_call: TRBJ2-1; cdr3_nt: TGCAGTGCGCGTGAAGCTAGCGGGGTTAACAATGAGCAGTTCTTC; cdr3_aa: CSAREASGVNNEQFF